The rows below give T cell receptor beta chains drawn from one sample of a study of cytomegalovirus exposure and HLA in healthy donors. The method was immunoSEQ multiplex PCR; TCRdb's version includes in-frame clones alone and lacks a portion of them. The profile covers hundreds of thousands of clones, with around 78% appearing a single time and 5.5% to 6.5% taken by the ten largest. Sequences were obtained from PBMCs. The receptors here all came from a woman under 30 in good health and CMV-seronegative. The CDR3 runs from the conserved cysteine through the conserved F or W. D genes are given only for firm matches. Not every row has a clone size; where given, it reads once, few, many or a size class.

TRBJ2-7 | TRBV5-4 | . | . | TGTGCCAGCAGCTTGACTGGCGGTCCCCGCTCCTACGAGCAGTACTTC | CASSLTGGPRSYEQYF
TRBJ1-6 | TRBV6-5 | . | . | TGTGCCAGCAGTGAATCGGGACCTCGATCACCCCTCCACTTT | CASSESGPRSPLHF
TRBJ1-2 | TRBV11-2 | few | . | TGTGCCAGCGGAGATGGCTACACCTTC | CASGDGYTF
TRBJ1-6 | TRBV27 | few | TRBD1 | TGTGCCAGCAGTTGGGACAGGGGAGGTTCACCCCTCCACTTT | CASSWDRGGSPLHF
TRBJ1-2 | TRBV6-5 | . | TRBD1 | TGTGCCAGCAGAAAACAGGGGATCGACTATGGCTACACCTTC | CASRKQGIDYGYTF
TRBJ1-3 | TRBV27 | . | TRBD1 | TGTGCCAGCTCGACAGGGGGTTCTGGAAACACCATATATTTT | CASSTGGSGNTIYF
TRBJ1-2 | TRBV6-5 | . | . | TGTGCCAGCAGAACAAACTATGGCTACACCTTC | CASRTNYGYTF
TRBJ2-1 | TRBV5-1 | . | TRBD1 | TGCGCCAGCAGTCGCCAATCCGGGACAGGCTCCTACAATGAGCAGTTCTTC | CASSRQSGTGSYNEQFF
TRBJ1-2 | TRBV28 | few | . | TGTGCCAGCAGTTTAGGTCGCTATGGCTACACCTTC | CASSLGRYGYTF
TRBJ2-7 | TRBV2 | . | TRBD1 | TGTGCCAGCAGTCCCGGGACAGGCTCCTACGAGCAGTACTTC | CASSPGTGSYEQYF
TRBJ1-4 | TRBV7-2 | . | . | TGTGCCAGCAGCTTAAACTCTGCAACTAATGAAAAACTGTTTTTT | CASSLNSATNEKLFF
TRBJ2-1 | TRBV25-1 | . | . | TGTGCCAGCAGTGAAGGGGGAGGGGGCTTAAATGAGCAGTTCTTC | CASSEGGGGLNEQFF
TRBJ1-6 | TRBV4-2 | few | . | TGTGCCAGCAGCCATCAGGGTAATAATTCACCCCTCCACTTT | CASSHQGNNSPLHF
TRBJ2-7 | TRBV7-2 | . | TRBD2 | TGTGCCAGCAGCGCTGCCGGGACTAGCGACTACGAGCAGTACTTC | CASSAAGTSDYEQYF
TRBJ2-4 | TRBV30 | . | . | TGTGCCTGGAGCCTCGGACGTAAAAACATTCAGTACTTC | CAWSLGRKNIQYF
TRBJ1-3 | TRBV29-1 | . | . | TGCAGCGTTGGGGACACTTGGAACACCATATATTTT | CSVGDTWNTIYF
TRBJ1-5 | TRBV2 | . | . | TGTGCCAGCAGCCTTACAGGGCCCAATCAGCCCCAGCATTTT | CASSLTGPNQPQHF
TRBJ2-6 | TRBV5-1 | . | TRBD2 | TGCGCCAGCAGCGCGGGGGGGCTGGCTGGGGCCAACGTCCTGACTTTC | CASSAGGLAGANVLTF
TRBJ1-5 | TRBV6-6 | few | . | TGTGCCAGCAGCCTGGACAGAGATAGCAATCAGCCCCAGCATTTT | CASSLDRDSNQPQHF
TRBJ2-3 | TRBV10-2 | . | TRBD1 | TGCGCCAGCAGACAGGGGATCAGCACAGATACGCAGTATTTT | CASRQGISTDTQYF
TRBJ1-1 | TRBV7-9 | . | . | TGTGCCAGCAGCTTAGCGTTAGGGAACACTGAAGCTTTCTTT | CASSLALGNTEAFF
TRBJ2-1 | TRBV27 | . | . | TGTGCCAGCACGGGGACACAGTCGGACTTTGAGCAGTTCTTC | CASTGTQSDFEQFF
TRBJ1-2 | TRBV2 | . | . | TGTGCCAGCAGTGAAAGATCAGCCCGGACCAGCGGTGGTCGTCGTGGCTACACCTTC | CASSERSARTSGGRRGYTF
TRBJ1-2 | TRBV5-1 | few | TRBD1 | TGCGCCAGCAGCTTGGGCTCCAGGGGGCCCTATGGCTACACCTTC | CASSLGSRGPYGYTF
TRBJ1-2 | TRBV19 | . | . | TGTGCCAGTAACACGGATTATGGCTACACCTTC | CASNTDYGYTF
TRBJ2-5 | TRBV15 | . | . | TGTGCCACCAGCAGAGGTTCTAGCGAGGAGACCCAGTACTTC | CATSRGSSEETQYF